This passage covers 19 T cell receptor beta chains from one sample sequenced in a study of T cell clonality in common variable immunodeficiency (dated by TCRdb to between 2014 and 2017). The antigens for these receptors are not known. The protocol used for the library was the immunoSEQ multiplex PCR assay. Drawn from immuneACCESS, this table holds only the in-frame rearrangements with V and J called that TCRdb kept. Clones are partly lost; checked studies trace under half to an unresolved V gene and leave the rest unexplained. This sample shows approximately 30,000 clones, and none of them turns up only once. The ten largest clones add up to under 5% of the sample. The research as a whole found: Fewer deletions and N-nucleotide insertions were reportedly observed in CVID TCRbeta sequences, and highly modified clones with 13 or more V deletions were reportedly absent from CVID TCRbeta sequences.

The material sequenced was peripheral blood mononuclear cells. The source of these receptors is a human donor with common variable immunodeficiency.

Details on this clone: The read ends 3 residues shy of where the CDR3 ends; the end is completed using the germline J gene. The V gene is TRBV7-2, the J gene TRBJ2-5; 7 positions agree with TRBD1. Per germline, CDR1 SGHTA and CDR2 FQGNSA. The CDR3 runs 13 residues. Trimming removed 6 bases from V and 2 bases from J; junction bases left unmatched: 3. CDR3 DNA, as far as it was read: TGTGCCAGCAGGGGGACAGCTCAAGAGACC. It translates to CASRGTAQET. The complete CDR3 reads CASRGTAQETQYF.

This clone turned up a few times. The read terminates 3 residues ahead of where the CDR3 ends, so the germline J gene completes it. The chain links TRBV19 to TRBJ2-6; D gene ambiguous. CDR3 length: 17 amino acids. V shed 2 bases and J shed 0 bases, with 11 bases lying between them. CDR1 is LNHDA, CDR2 SQIVND, per germline (reference sequence). CDR3 region: CASSISPIRSGANVLTF. The sequenced part of the CDR3 DNA is TGTGCCAGTAGTATATCCCCTATCCGCTCTGGGGCCAACGTC.

A few counts support this clone. The part of the CDR3 DNA that was read is TGCAGTGCCCCCCGGACAGGGATCTACGAG. Translation gives CSAPRTGIYE. The whole CDR3 protein is CSAPRTGIYEQYF. This sequence joins TRBV20-1 and TRBJ2-7, with 8 bases that match TRBD1. The missing CDR3 end, 3 residues past where the read stops, is filled in from the germline J gene. This CDR3 comprises 13 residues. The V and J ends lost 6 bases and 3 bases, in that order; junction bases with no gene match: 7. In germline, CDR1 is DFQATT, CDR2 SNEGSKA (reference sequence).

This clone appeared many times. The read gets to within 3 residues of the CDR3 end, and the germline J gene fills in the rest. This chain uses TRBV29-1 with TRBJ1-5, with 7 bases identical to TRBD1. The CDR3 is 13 amino acids. Trimming took 6 bases from V and 2 from J; bases not matched to a gene: 4. Germline CDR1 reads SQVTM; CDR2 reads ANQGSEA. Incomplete CDR3 DNA: TGCAGCGTCCTTACAGGGGGCAATCAGCCC. This encodes CSVLTGGNQP. The complete CDR3 sequence is CSVLTGGNQPQHF.

This clone appeared many times. The CDR3 end falls 3 residues outside the read, so it is completed with the germline J gene. V and J are TRBV30 and TRBJ2-1; D is possibly TRBD1 (6 bases). V was pared by 2 bases and J by 4 bases, with 15 bases between. The CDR3 is 15 amino acids. CDR1 and CDR2 from the germline V gene are GTSNPN and SVGIG (reference sequence). The DNA read from the CDR3 is TGTGCCTGGAGTACAGGGAATAGGAAATACAATGAG. Protein: CAWSTGNRKYNE. The whole CDR3 region reads CAWSTGNRKYNEQFF.

A word on this clone: The read ends 3 residues shy of where the CDR3 ends; the end is completed using the germline J gene. V usage is TRBV7-8 and J usage is TRBJ1-2; a possible D gene is TRBD1 (6 bases). The CDR3 loop spans 15 amino acids. V was cut by 4 bases and J by 4 bases, with 16 bases left in between. Germline values: CDR1 SGHVS, CDR2 FQNEAQ. CDR3 loop: CASSSSSQGSYGYTF. The CDR3 DNA, read in part, is TGTGCCAGCAGCTCGTCATCACAGGGTAGCTATGGC.

This clone has only a few counts. The read terminates 3 residues before the CDR3 end, so the remaining end is supplied by the germline J gene. The V gene is TRBV7-6, the J gene TRBJ2-2; 8 positions match TRBD1. CDR1 is SGHVS and CDR2 is FNYEAQ in the germline V gene. V dropped 5 bases and J dropped 6; count of bases not matched to a gene: 8. The CDR3 consists of 15 residues. The part of the CDR3 DNA that was read is TGTGCCAGCAGCCCTAGGACAGGGTCCGCCGGGGAG. Translation: CASSPRTGSAGE. The whole CDR3 sequence is CASSPRTGSAGELFF. The variable domain in full, completed from reference TRBV7-6 and TRBJ2-2, reads GAGVSQSPRYKVTKRGQDVALRCDPISGHVSLYWYRQALGQGPEFLTYFNYEAQQDKSGLPNDRFSAERPEGSISTLTIQRTEQRDSAMYRCASSPRTGSAGELFFGEGSRLTVL.

Concerning this clone: The read stops 3 residues short of the end of the CDR3; the missing end is completed from the germline J gene. The J gene is TRBJ1-2, the V gene TRBV19; D not certain. The CDR3 extends over 12 amino acids. Trimming removed 6 bases at V and 2 bases at J, with 7 bases between. The germline gives CDR1 LNHDA, CDR2 SQIVND (reference sequence). Partial CDR3 DNA: TGTGCCAGTAGCGGCAGGAACTATGGC. Its translation is CASSGRNYG. The whole CDR3 sequence reads CASSGRNYGYTF.

A note on this clone: The read ends 3 residues early relative to the CDR3; the germline J gene fills the gap. This sequence joins TRBV7-2 and TRBJ2-7; 13 bases agree with TRBD2. Germline-derived CDR1 and CDR2 are SGHTA and FQGNSA. This CDR3 comprises 16 residues. The J segment lost 4 bases and the V segment lost 0 bases, leaving 3 bases of the junction unmatched. The sequenced CDR3 bases are TGTGCCAGCAGCTTAGCACTAGCGGGAGGGCTTTACGAG. Its translation is CASSLALAGGLYE. From start to end, the CDR3 is CASSLALAGGLYEQYF.

At least ten counts were recorded for this clone. The read ends 3 residues before the CDR3 terminus; that terminus is restored from the germline J gene. The chain couples TRBV30 to TRBJ2-5; D possibly matches TRBD1 or TRBD2 (6 bases each). The length of the CDR3 is 14 residues. The germline V and J ends were trimmed by 1 base and 1 base, with 10 bases remaining between them. Germline CDR1 and CDR2: GTSNPN and SVGIG (reference sequence). Partial CDR3 DNA: TGTGCCTGGAGTGGAGGAGGGGGCCAAGAGACC. It yields the protein CAWSGGGGQET. The entire CDR3 sequence reads CAWSGGGGQETQYF.

This clone was picked up many times. The CDR3 end falls 3 residues outside the read, so it is completed with the germline J gene. The chain carries TRBV28 and TRBJ2-7, with 8 bases identical to TRBD1. Germline V gives CDR1 MDHEN, CDR2 SYDVKM. The J segment lost 3 bases and the V segment lost 5 bases, leaving 9 bases of the junction unmatched. The CDR3 spans 15 residues. The DNA read from the CDR3 is TGTGCCAGCAGTGGAACCGGGACAGGCGGCTACGAG. Protein: CASSGTGTGGYE. The CDR3 reads in full as CASSGTGTGGYEQYF.

About this clone itself: Read coverage stops 3 residues before the CDR3 terminus; the germline J gene supplies the remainder. The rearrangement joins TRBV2 to TRBJ2-6, with a weak D call TRBD1 (6 bases). Trimming cost V 9 bases and J 2 bases, with 14 bases left between them. CDR1 and CDR2 (germline): SNHLY, FYNNEI. The CDR3 totals 15 residues. The CDR3 reads CARAVGTTGANVLTF. CDR3 DNA, as far as it was read: TGTGCCAGAGCAGTGGGGACAACTGGGGCCAACGTC.

This clone has just a few counts. The CDR3 is cut off 3 residues early in the read; its end comes from the germline J gene. The genes are TRBV7-3 and TRBJ2-3, with D possibly being TRBD1 (6 bases). Germline loops: CDR1 SGHTA, CDR2 FQGTGA. The CDR3 has 17 residues. Trimming took 5 bases from V and 4 from J, leaving 22 bases between them. The CDR3 loop is CASSITSRGRLSDTQYF. CDR3 DNA, as far as it was read: TGTGCCAGCAGCATCACGAGCAGGGGAAGGCTCTCAGATACG.

This clone occurred many times. The read ends 3 residues before the CDR3 terminus; that terminus is restored from the germline J gene. The rearrangement uses TRBV7-8 and TRBJ1-2; 9 bases fit TRBD1. Germline CDR1 reads SGHVS; CDR2 reads FQNEAQ. CDR3 length: 15 residues. Partial CDR3 DNA: TGTGCCAGCAGCTCCACAGGGGGCGCCTGGTCCGGC. Translating gives CASSSTGGAWSG. The entire CDR3 reads CASSSTGGAWSGYTF.

This clone was seen only a few times. The read stops 3 residues short of the end of the CDR3; the missing end is completed from the germline J gene. This rearrangement joins TRBV7-6 to TRBJ2-5; no definite D call. The CDR3 sequence is 11 residues long. Germline CDR1 and CDR2: SGHVS and FNYEAQ. V was pared by 5 bases and J by 2 bases, with 3 bases between. Here the CDR3 reads CASSQQETQYF. Incomplete CDR3 DNA: TGTGCCAGCAGCCAACAAGAGACC.

This clone was seen a handful of times. The read is 3 residues too short to cover the CDR3 end, so that end is filled in from the germline J gene. The chain employs TRBV19 and TRBJ2-7; the D gene is possibly TRBD1 (5 bases). V shed 3 bases and J shed 2 bases, with 8 bases lying between them. The CDR3 totals 13 residues. Germline V gene data show CDR1 as LNHDA and CDR2 as SQIVND (reference sequence). The sequenced CDR3 bases are TGTGCCAGTAGTATCCCAGGGCCCTACGAG. It specifies CASSIPGPYE. The CDR3 as a whole reads CASSIPGPYEQYF.

Ten or more counts support this clone. The sequence runs out 3 residues before the end of the CDR3; the remainder is reconstructed from the germline J gene. The gene calls are TRBV7-3 and TRBJ2-5, with D perhaps matching TRBD1 (6 bases). The CDR3 runs 13 residues. Germline CDR1 is SGHTA and CDR2 is FQGTGA. Trimming shortened V by 3 bases and J by 5 bases, and 10 bases separated the two germline ends. The DNA read from the CDR3 is TGTGCCAGCAGCTTCAACAGGGCGGAGACC. This translates into CASSFNRAET. The CDR3, in full, reads CASSFNRAETQYF.

This clone was seen repeatedly, ten times or more. The read ends 3 residues early relative to the CDR3; the germline J gene fills the gap. The chain couples TRBV5-1 to TRBJ2-1, with 7 bases matching TRBD2. Trimming removed 4 bases from V and 1 base from J; junction bases left unmatched: 8. This CDR3 has 16 residues. Germline lookup yields CDR1 SGHRS and CDR2 YFSETQ. The CDR3 DNA, read in part, is TGCGCCAGCAGCCGGGACTACCGAACTTCCTACAATGAG. Its protein product is CASSRDYRTSYNE. The complete CDR3 protein is CASSRDYRTSYNEQFF.

Only a few counts were recorded for this clone. The read finishes 3 residues shy of the CDR3 end, and the germline J gene is used to complete it. The gene calls are TRBV6-2 or TRBV6-3 and TRBJ2-5; 8 bases align to TRBD2. The CDR3 sequence is 15 residues long. V lost 4 bases, J lost 3 bases, and 7 bases stayed unmatched. Germline V lookup: CDR1 MNHEY, CDR2 SVGEGT. The CDR3 protein is CASSFGGGRKETQYF. Partial CDR3 DNA: TGTGCCAGCAGTTTCGGGGGGGGGCGAAAAGAGACC.